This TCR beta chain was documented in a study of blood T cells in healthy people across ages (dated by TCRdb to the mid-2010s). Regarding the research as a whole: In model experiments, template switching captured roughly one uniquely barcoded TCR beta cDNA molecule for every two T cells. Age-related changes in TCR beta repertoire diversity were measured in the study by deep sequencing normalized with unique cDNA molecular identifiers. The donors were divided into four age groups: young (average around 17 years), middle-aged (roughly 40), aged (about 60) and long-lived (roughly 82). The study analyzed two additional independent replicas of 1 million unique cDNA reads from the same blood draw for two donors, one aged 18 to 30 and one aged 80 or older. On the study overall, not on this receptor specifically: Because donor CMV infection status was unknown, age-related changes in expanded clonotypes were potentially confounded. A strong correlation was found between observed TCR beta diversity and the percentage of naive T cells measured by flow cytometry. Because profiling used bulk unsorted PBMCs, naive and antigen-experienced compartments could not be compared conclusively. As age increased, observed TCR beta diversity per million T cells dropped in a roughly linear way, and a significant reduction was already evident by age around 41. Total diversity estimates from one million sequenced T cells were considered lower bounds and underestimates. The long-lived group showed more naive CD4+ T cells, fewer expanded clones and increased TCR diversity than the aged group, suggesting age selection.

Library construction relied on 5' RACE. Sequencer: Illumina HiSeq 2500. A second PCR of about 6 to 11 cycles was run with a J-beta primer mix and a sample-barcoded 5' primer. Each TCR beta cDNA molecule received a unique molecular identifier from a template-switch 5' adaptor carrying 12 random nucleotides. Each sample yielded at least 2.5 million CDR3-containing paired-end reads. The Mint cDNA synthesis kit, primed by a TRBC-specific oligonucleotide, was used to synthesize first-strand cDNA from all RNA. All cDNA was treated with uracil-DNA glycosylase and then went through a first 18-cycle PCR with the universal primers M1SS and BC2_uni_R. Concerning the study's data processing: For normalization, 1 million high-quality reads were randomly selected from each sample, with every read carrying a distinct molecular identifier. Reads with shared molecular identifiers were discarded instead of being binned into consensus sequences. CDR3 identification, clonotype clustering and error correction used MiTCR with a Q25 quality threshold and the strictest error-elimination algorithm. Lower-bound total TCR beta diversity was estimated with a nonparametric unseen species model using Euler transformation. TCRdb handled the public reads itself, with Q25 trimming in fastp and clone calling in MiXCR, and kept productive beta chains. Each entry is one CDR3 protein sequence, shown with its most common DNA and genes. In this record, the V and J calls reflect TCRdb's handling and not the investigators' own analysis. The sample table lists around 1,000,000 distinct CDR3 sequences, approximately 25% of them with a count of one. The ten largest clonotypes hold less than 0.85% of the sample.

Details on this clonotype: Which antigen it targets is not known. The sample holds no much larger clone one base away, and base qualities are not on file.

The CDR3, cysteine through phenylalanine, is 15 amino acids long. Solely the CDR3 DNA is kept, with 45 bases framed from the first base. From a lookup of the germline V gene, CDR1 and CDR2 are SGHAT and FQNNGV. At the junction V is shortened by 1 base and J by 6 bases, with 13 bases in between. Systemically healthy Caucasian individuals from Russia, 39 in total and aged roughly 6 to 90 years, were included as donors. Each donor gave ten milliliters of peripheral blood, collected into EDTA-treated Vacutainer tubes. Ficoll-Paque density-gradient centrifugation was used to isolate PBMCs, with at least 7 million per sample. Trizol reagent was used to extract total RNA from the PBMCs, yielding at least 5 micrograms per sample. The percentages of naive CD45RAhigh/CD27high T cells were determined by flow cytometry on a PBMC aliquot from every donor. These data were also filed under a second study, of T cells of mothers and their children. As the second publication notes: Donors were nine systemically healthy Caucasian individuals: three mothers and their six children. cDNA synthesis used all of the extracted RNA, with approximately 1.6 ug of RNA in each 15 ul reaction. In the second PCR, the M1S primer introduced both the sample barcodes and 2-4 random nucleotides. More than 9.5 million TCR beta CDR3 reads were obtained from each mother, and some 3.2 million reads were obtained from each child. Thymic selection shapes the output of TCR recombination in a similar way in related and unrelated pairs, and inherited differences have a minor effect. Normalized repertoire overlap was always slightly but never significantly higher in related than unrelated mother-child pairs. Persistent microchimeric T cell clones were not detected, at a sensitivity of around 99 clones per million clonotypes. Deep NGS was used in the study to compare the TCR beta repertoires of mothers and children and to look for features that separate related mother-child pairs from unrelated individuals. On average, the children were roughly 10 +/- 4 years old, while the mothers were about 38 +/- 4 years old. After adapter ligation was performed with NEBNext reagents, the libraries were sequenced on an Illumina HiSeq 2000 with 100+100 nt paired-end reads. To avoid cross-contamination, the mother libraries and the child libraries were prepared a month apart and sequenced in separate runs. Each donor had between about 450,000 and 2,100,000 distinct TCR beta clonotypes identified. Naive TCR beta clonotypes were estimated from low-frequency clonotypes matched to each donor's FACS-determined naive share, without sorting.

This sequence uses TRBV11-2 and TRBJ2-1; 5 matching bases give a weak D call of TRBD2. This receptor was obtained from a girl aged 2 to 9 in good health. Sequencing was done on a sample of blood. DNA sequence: TGTGCCAGCAGCTTAGCTGTGAGGGCCGGCAATGAGCAGTTCTTC. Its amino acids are CASSLAVRAGNEQFF.